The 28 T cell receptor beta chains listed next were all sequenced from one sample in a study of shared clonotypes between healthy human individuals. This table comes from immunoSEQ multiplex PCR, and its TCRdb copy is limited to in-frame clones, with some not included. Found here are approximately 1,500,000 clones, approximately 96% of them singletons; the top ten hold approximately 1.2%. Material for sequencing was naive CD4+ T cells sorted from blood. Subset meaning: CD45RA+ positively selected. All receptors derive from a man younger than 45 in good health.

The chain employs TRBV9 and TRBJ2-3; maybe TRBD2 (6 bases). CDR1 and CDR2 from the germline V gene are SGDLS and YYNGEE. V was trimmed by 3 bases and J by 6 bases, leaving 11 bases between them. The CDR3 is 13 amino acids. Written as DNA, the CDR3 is TGTGCCAGCAGCGCGGGAGTTCGGGATACGCAGTATTTT. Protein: CASSAGVRDTQYF.

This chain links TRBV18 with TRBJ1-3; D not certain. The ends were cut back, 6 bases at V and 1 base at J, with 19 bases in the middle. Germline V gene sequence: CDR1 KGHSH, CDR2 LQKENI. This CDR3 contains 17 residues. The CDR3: CASSALQASRSGNTIYF. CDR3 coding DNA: TGTGCCAGCTCCGCCTTGCAGGCCTCCCGATCTGGAAACACCATATATTTT.

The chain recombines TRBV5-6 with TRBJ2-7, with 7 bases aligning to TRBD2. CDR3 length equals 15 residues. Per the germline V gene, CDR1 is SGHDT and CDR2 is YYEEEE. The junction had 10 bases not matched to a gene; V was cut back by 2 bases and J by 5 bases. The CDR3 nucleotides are TGTGCCAGCAGCTTCCCTCGGGGAGGGCGCCACGAGCAGTACTTC. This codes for CASSFPRGGRHEQYF.

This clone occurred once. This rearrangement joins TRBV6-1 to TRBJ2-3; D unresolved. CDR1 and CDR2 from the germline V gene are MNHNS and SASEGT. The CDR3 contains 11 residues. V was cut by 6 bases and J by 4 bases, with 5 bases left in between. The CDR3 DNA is TGTGCCAGCAGGTTCGCAGATACGCAGTATTTT. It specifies CASRFADTQYF.

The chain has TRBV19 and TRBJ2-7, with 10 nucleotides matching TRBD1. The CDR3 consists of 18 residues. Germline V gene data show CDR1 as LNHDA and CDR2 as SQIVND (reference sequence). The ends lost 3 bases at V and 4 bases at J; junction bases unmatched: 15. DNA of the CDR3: TGTGCCAGTAGTATTACGCGGGTAGCCGGGACAGGGGCGTACGAGCAGTACTTC. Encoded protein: CASSITRVAGTGAYEQYF.

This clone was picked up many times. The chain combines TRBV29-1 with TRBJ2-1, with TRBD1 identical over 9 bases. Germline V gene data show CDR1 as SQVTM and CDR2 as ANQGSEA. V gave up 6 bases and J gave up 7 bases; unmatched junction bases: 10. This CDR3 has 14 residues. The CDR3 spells CSVLGGTGSNEQFF. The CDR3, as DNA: TGCAGCGTACTAGGCGGGACAGGGTCTAATGAGCAGTTCTTC.

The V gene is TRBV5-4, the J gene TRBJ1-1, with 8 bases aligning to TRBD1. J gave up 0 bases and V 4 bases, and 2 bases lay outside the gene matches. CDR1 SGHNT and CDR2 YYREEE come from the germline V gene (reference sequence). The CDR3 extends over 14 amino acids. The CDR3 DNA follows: TGTGCCAGCAGCCGGGACAGGATGAACACTGAAGCTTTCTTT. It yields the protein CASSRDRMNTEAFF.

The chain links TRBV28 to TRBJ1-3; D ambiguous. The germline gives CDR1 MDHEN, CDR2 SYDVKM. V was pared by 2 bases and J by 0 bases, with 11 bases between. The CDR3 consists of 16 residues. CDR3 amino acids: CASSLAGGASGNTIYF. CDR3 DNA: TGTGCCAGCAGTTTAGCCGGAGGCGCCTCTGGAAACACCATATATTTT.

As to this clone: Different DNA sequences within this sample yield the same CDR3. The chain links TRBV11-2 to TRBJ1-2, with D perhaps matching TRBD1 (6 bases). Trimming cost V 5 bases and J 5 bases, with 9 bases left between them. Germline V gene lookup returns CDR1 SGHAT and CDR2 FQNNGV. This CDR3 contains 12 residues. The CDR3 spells CASSPGHYGYTF. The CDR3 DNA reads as TGTGCCAGCAGCCCGGGACATTATGGCTACACCTTC. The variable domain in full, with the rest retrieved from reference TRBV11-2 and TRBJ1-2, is EAGVAQSPRYKIIEKRQSVAFWCNPISGHATLYWYQQILGQGPKLLIQFQNNGVVDDSQLPKDRFSAERLKGVDSTLKIQPAKLEDSAVYLCASSPGHYGYTFGSGTRLTVV.

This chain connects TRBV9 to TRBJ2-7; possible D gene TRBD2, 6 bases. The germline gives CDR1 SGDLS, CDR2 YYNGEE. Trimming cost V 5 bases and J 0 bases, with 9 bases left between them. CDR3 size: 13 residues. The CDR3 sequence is CASSLDYSYEQYF. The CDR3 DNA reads TGTGCCAGCAGTCTGGACTACTCCTACGAGCAGTACTTC.

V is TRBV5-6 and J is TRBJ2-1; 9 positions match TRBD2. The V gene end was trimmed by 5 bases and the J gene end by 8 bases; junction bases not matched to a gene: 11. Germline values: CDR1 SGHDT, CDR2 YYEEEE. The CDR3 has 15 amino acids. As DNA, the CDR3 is TGTGCCAGCAGGGAGGCGGGAGGGCCCGAGGATGAGCAGTTCTTC. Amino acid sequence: CASREAGGPEDEQFF.

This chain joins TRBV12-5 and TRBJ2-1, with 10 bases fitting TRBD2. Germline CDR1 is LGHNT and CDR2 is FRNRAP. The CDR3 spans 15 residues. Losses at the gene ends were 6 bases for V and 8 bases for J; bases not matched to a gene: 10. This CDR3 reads CASGPTSGVLDEQFF. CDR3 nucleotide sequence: TGTGCTAGTGGCCCTACTAGCGGGGTACTGGATGAGCAGTTCTTC.

The CDR3 sequence is CASSLTSGSSTEQYF. The CDR3 nucleotides are TGTGCCAGCAGTCTGACTAGCGGGAGCTCAACCGAGCAGTACTTC. The V call is TRBV6-5, the J call TRBJ2-7, with 12 bases lining up with TRBD2. This CDR3 has 15 residues. CDR1 MNHEY and CDR2 SVGAGI come from the germline V gene. The V gene end was trimmed by 5 bases and the J gene end by 6 bases; junction bases not matched to a gene: 8.

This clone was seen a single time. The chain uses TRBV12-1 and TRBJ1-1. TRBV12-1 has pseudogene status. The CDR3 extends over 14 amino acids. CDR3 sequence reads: CASSFLTENTEAFF. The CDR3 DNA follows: TGTGCCAGCAGCTTCCTCACCGAGAACACTGAAGCTTTCTTT.

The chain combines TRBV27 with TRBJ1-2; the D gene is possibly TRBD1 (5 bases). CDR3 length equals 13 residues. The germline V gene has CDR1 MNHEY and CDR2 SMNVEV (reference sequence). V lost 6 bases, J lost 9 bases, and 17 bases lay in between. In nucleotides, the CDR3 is TGTGCCAGCAGCACTGGGGGTATTAATCGCTACACCTTC. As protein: CASSTGGINRYTF.

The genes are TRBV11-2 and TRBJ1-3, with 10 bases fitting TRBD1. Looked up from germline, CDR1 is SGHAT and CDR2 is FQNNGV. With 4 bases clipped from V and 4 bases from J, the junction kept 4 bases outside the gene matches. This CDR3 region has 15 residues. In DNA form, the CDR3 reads TGTGCCAGCAGCTCGACAGGGGGCCTCGGAAACACCATATATTTT. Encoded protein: CASSSTGGLGNTIYF.

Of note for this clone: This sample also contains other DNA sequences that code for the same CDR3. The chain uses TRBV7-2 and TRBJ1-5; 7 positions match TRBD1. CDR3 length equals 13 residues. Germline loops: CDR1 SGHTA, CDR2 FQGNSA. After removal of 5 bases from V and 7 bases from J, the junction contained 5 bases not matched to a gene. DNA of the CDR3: TGTGCCAGCAGCCTACAGGGGTACCAGCCCCAGCATTTT. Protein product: CASSLQGYQPQHF.

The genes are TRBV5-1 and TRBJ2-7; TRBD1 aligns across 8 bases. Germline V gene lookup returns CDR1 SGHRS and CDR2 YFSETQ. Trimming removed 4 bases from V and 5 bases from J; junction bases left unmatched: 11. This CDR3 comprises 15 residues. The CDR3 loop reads CASSINRGAYDEQYF. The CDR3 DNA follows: TGCGCCAGCAGCATTAACAGGGGGGCGTATGACGAGCAGTACTTC.

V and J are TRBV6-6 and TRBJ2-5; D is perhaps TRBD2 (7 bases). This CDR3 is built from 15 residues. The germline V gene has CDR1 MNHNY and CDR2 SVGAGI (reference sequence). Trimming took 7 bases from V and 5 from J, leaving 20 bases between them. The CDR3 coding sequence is TGTGCCAGCACGCCTCCCGGGGGGCAGGGGGAGACCCAGTACTTC. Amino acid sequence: CASTPPGGQGETQYF.

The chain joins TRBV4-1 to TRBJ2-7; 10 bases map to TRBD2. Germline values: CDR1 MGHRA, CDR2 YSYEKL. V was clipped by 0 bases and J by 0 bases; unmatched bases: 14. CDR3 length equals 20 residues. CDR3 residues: CASSQEKLASGRGPSYEQYF. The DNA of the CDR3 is TGCGCCAGCAGCCAAGAAAAGTTGGCTAGCGGGAGAGGTCCCTCCTACGAGCAGTACTTC.

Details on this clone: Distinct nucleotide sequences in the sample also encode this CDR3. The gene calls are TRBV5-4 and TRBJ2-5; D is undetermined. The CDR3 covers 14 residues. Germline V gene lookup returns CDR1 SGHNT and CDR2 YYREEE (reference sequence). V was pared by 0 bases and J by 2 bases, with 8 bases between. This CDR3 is CASSLGQQQETQYF. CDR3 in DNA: TGTGCCAGCAGCTTGGGGCAGCAGCAAGAGACCCAGTACTTC.

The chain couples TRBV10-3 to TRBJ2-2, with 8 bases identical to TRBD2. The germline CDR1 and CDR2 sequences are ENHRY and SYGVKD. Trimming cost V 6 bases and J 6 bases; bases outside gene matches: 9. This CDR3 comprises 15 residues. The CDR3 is CAIRAFGGAPGELFF. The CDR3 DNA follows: TGTGCCATCAGAGCGTTCGGGGGGGCCCCCGGGGAGCTGTTTTTT.

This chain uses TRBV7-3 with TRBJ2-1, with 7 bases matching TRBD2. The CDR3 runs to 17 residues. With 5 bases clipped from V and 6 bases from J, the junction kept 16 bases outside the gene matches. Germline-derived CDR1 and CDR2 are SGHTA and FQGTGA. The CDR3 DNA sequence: TGTGCCAGCAGCAAGACGGGAGGCGGGAGTGTCCTCAATGAGCAGTTCTTC. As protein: CASSKTGGGSVLNEQFF.

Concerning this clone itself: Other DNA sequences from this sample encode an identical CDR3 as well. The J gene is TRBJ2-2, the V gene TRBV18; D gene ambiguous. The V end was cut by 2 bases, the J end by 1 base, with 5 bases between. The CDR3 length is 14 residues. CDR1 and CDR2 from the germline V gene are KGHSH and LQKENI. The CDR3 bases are TGTGCCAGCTCACCAGTAGAGAACACCGGGGAGCTGTTTTTT. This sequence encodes CASSPVENTGELFF.

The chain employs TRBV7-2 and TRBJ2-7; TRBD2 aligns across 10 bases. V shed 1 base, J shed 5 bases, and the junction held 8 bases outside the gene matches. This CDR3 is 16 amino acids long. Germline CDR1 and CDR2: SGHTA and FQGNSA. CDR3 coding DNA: TGTGCCAGCAGCTTAGTTGAGCTAGCGGGAGACGACGAGCAGTACTTC. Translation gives CASSLVELAGDDEQYF.

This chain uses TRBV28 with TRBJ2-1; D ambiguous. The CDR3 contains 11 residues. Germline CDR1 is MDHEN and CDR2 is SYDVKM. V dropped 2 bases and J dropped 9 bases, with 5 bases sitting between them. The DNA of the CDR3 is TGTGCCAGCAGTTTAGCAAGTGAGCAGTTCTTC. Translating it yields CASSLASEQFF.

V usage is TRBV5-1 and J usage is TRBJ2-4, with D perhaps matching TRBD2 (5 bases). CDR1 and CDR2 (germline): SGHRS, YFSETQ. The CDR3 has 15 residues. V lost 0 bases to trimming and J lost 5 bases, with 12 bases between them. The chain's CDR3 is CASSLATAAENIQYF. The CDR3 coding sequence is TGCGCCAGCAGCTTGGCCACGGCAGCGGAAAACATTCAGTACTTC. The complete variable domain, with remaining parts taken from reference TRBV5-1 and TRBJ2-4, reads KAGVTQTPRYLIKTRGQQVTLSCSPISGHRSVSWYQQTPGQGLQFLFEYFSETQRNKGNFPGRFSGRQFSNSRSEMNVSTLELGDSALYLCASSLATAAENIQYFGAGTRLSVL.

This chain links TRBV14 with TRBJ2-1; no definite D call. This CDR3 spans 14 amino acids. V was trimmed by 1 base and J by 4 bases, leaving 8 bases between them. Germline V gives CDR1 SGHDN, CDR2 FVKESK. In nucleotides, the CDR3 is TGTGCCAGCAGCCAAGCCTCCGGATACAATGAGCAGTTCTTC. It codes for CASSQASGYNEQFF.